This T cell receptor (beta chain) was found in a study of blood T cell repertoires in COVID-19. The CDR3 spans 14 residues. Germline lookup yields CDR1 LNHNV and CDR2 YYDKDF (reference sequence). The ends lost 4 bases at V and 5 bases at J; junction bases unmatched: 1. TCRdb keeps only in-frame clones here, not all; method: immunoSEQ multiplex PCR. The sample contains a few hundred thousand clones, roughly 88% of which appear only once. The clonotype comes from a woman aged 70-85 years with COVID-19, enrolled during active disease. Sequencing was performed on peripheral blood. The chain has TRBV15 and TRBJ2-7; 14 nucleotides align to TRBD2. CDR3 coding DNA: TGTGCCACCAGCACGGGACTAGCGGGAGACGAGCAGTACTTC. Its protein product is CATSTGLAGDEQYF.